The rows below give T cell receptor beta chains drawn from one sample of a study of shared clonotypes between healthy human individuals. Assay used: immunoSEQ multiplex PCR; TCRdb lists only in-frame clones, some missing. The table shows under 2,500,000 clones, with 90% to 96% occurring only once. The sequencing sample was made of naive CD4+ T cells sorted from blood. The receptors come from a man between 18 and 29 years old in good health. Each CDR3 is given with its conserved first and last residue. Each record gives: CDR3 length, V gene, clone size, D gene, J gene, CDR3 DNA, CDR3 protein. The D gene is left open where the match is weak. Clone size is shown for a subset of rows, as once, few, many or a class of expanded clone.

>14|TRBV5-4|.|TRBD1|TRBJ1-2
TGTGCCAGCGGACGACAGGGAGCTAACTATGGCTACACCTTC
CASGRQGANYGYTF
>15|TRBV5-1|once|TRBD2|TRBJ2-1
TGCGCCAGCAGCCTGGGACTAGCGGGACCCAATGAGCAGTTCTTC
CASSLGLAGPNEQFF
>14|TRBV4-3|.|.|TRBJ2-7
TGCGCCAGCAGCCAAGACCCGCGGACGGAAGAGCAGTACTTC
CASSQDPRTEEQYF
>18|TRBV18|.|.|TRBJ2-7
TGTGCCAGCTCACCCCCGATAGTGGGACCGGGTTGGGACTACGAGCAGTACTTC
CASSPPIVGPGWDYEQYF
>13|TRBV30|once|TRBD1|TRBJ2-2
TGTGCCTGGAGTGTACAGGGGCTGGGGGAGCTGTTTTTT
CAWSVQGLGELFF
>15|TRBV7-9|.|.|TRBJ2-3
TGTGCCAGCAGCCCAGCGAGGGTCAGGGAAGATACGCAGTATTTT
CASSPARVREDTQYF
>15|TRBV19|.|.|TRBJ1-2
TGTGCCAGTAGTGTGATCGGGCTGGGAGACTATGGCTACACCTTC
CASSVIGLGDYGYTF
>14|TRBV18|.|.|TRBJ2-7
TGTGCCAGCTCACCGGGCACGTCGTCCTACGAGCAGTACTTC
CASSPGTSSYEQYF
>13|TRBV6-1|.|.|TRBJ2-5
TGTGCCAGCGTGACTACAGGGTTGGCGACCCAGTACTTC
CASVTTGLATQYF
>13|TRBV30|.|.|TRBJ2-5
TGTGCCTGGAGTGTACAGAGCGGAGAGACCCAGTACTTC
CAWSVQSGETQYF
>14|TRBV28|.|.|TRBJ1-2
TGTGCCAGCACCCCTTTCTCCGTTAACTATGGCTACACCTTC
CASTPFSVNYGYTF
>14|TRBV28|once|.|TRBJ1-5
TGTGCCAGCGCGACCCTCCCGAGCAATCAGCCCCAGCATTTT
CASATLPSNQPQHF
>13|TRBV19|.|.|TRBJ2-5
TGTGCCAGTAGTCAACAGTACCAAGAGACCCAGTACTTC
CASSQQYQETQYF
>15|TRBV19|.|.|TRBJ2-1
TGTGCCAGTAGTATAGCCCTAGCCCACTACAATGAGCAGTTCTTC
CASSIALAHYNEQFF
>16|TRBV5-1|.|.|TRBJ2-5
TGCGCCAGCAGCAGGGACGGGTCCGGGGCGGGAGAGACCCAGTACTTC
CASSRDGSGAGETQYF
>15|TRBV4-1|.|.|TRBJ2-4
TGCGCCAGCAGCCAAGCAGGGGCTGGCAAAAACATTCAGTACTTC
CASSQAGAGKNIQYF
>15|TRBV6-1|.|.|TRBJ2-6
TGTGCCAGCAGTGGGACTTGGGCTGGGGCCAACGTCCTGACTTTC
CASSGTWAGANVLTF
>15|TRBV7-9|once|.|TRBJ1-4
TGTGCCAGCAGCTTACAAATCGGATCAAATGAAAAACTGTTTTTT
CASSLQIGSNEKLFF
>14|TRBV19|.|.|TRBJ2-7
TGTGCCAGTAGTACCACCCGGGACTCCTACGAGCAGTACTTC
CASSTTRDSYEQYF
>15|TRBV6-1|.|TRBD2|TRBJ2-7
TGTGCCAGCAGTGAAGTTCGGGGGGGTTCCTACGAGCAGTACTTC
CASSEVRGGSYEQYF
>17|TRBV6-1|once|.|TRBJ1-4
TGTGCCAGCAGTGAAGCGAGGTTGTGGGGGTATAATGAAAAACTGTTTTTT
CASSEARLWGYNEKLFF
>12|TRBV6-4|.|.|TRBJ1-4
TGTGCCAGGGGGGCTGATAATGAAAAACTGTTTTTT
CARGADNEKLFF
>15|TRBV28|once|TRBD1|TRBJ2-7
TGTGCCAGCAAGACAGAAGGGTACAGGGGATACGAGCAGTACTTC
CASKTEGYRGYEQYF
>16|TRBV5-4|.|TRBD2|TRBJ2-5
TGTGCCAGCAGCCACCGGACTAGCGGATATAAAGAGACCCAGTACTTC
CASSHRTSGYKETQYF
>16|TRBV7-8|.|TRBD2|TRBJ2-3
TGTGCCAGCAGCTTAGCGGTAGCGGGAGGGGGGGATACGCAGTATTTT
CASSLAVAGGGDTQYF
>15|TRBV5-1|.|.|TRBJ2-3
TGCGCCAGCCCGAAAATGACAGTGGGCACAGATACGCAGTATTTT
CASPKMTVGTDTQYF
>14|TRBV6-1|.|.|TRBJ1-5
TGTGCCAGCAGCCTCGTGGGTGTGGATCAGCCCCAGCATTTT
CASSLVGVDQPQHF
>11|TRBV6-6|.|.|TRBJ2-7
TGTGCCAGCAGTTACTCGACTGAGCAGTACTTC
CASSYSTEQYF
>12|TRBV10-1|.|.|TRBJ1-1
TGCGCCAGTTCTGGGGGGGGCACTGAAGCTTTCTTT
CASSGGGTEAFF
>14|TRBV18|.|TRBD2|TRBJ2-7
TGTGCCAGCTCGCCTCTAGCGGGAGACTACGAGCAGTACTTC
CASSPLAGDYEQYF
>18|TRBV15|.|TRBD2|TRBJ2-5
TGTGCCACCAGCAGAGGGGGACTAGCGGGGGGCAGACAAGAGACCCAGTACTTC
CATSRGGLAGGRQETQYF
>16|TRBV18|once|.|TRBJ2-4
TGTGCCAGCTCACCACCGTCAGCAGGAGCCAAAAACATTCAGTACTTC
CASSPPSAGAKNIQYF
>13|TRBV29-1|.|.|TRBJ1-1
TGCAGCGTTGAAAGGCTCTGGGAAGGAAAGACTTTCTTT
CSVERLWEGKTFF
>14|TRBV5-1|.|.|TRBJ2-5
TGCGCCAGCAGCTTTACCAGGGGAGGAGAGACCCAGTACTTC
CASSFTRGGETQYF
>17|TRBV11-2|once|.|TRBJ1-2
TGTGCCAGCAGCTTAGCGAGGAGTACCGGAGGCACCTATGGCTACACCTTC
CASSLARSTGGTYGYTF
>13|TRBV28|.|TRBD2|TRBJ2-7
TGTGCCAGCGGGGAGGGACGGAGATACGAGCAGTACTTC
CASGEGRRYEQYF
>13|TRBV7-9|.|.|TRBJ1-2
TGTGCCAGCAGCCCCCCCCCACATCTTGGCTACACCTTC
CASSPPPHLGYTF
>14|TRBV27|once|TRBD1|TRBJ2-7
TGTGCCAGCAGTTTCCGGGACAGGAGGAACGAGCAGTACTTC
CASSFRDRRNEQYF
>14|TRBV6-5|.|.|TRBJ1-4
TGTGCCAGCAGGAGGTCCGGAGGAGGTGAAAAACTGTTTTTT
CASRRSGGGEKLFF
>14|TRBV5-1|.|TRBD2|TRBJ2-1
TGCGCCAGCAGCTACAGCGGGGCCTACAATGAGCAGTTCTTC
CASSYSGAYNEQFF
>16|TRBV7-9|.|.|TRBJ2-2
TGTGCCAGCAGCTCCAGACAAAACCCGGGGACCGGGGAGCTGTTTTTT
CASSSRQNPGTGELFF
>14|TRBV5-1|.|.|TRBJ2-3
TGCGCCAGCAGCTTGGAAGGTACGGCAGATACGCAGTATTTT
CASSLEGTADTQYF
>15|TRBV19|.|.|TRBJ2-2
TGTGCCAGTAGTATTCACAGGCTGAACACCGGGGAGCTGTTTTTT
CASSIHRLNTGELFF
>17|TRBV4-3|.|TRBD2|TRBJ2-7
TGCGCCAGCAGCCAAGATATGACTAGCGGGATGATCTCCGAGCAGTACTTC
CASSQDMTSGMISEQYF
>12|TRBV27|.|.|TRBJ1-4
TGTGCCAGTGGGGGACTTCATGAAAAACTGTTTTTT
CASGGLHEKLFF
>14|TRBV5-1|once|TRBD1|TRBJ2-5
TGCGCCAGCAGCCGCACAGGGGTCGCGGAGACCCAGTACTTC
CASSRTGVAETQYF